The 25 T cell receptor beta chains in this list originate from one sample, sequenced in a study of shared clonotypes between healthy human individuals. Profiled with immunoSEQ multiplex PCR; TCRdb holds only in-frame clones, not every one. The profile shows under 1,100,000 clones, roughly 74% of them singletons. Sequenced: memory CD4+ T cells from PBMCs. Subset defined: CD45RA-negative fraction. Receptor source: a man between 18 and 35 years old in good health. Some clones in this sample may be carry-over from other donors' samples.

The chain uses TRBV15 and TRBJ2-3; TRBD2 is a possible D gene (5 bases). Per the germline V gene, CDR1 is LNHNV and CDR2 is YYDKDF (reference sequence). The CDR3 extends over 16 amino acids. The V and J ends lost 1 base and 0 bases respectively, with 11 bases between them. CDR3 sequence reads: CATSRGLERSTDTQYF. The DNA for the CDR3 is TGTGCCACCAGCAGAGGGTTGGAGCGGAGCACAGATACGCAGTATTTT.

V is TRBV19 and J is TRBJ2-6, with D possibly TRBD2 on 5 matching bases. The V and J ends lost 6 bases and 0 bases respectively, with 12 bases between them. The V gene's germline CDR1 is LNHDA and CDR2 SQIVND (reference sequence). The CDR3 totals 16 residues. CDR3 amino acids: CASSPGLLSGANVLTF. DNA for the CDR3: TGTGCCAGTAGCCCCGGACTGCTCTCTGGGGCCAACGTCCTGACTTTC.

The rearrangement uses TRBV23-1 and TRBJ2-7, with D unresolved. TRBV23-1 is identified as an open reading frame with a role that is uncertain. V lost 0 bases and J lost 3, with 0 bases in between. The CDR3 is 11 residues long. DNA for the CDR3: TGCGCCAGCAGTCAATCCTACGAGCAGTACTTC. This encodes CASSQSYEQYF.

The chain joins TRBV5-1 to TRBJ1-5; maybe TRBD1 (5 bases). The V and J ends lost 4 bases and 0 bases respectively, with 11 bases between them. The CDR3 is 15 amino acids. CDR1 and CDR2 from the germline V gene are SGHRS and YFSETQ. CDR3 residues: CASSQGTSSNQPQHF. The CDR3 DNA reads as TGCGCCAGCAGCCAAGGGACCAGTAGCAATCAGCCCCAGCATTTT.

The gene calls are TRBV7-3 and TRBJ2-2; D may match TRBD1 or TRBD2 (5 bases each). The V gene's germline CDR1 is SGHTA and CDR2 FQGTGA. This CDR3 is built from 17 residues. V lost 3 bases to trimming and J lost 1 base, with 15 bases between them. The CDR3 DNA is TGTGCCAGCAGCTTTCTAGGGGTGGGACGGAACACCGGGGAGCTGTTTTTT. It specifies CASSFLGVGRNTGELFF.

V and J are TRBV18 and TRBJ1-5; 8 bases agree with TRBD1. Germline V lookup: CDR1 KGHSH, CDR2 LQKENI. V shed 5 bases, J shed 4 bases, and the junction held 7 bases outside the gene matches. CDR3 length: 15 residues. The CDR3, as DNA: TGTGCCAGCTCATTAGGACAGGGTGGGAATCAGCCCCAGCATTTT. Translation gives CASSLGQGGNQPQHF.

Here the CDR3 reads CASSHGTSGSRYGEQFF. The CDR3, as DNA: TGTGCCAGCAGCCACGGGACTAGCGGGAGTCGGTACGGTGAGCAGTTCTTC. V gene TRBV11-2 combines with J gene TRBJ2-1, with 14 bases identical to TRBD2. The CDR3 sequence is 17 residues long. Germline values: CDR1 SGHAT, CDR2 FQNNGV. Losses at the gene ends were 5 bases for V and 9 bases for J; bases not matched to a gene: 12. Together with reference TRBV11-2 and TRBJ2-1, the CDR3 gives the full variable domain: EAGVAQSPRYKIIEKRQSVAFWCNPISGHATLYWYQQILGQGPKLLIQFQNNGVVDDSQLPKDRFSAERLKGVDSTLKIQPAKLEDSAVYLCASSHGTSGSRYGEQFFGPGTRLTVL.

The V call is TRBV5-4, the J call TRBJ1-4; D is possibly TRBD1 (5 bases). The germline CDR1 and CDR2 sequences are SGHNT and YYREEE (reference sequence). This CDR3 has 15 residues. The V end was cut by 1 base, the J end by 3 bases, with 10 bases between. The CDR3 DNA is TGTGCCAGCAGCTTGCAGAGGGGATCTAATGAAAAACTGTTTTTT. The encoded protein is CASSLQRGSNEKLFF.

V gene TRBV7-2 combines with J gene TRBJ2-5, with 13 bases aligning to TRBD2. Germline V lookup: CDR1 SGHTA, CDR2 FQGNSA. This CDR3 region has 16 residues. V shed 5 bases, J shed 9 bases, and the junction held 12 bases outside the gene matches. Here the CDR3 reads CASSPHRLAGGGAQYF. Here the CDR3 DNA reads TGTGCCAGCAGCCCACATCGACTAGCGGGGGGCGGGGCCCAGTACTTC.

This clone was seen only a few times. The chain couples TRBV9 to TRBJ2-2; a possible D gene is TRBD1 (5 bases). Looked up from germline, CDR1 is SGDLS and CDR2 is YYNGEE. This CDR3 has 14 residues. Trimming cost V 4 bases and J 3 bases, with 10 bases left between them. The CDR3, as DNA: TGTGCCAGCAGCAGACGACAGTACACCGGGGAGCTGTTTTTT. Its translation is CASSRRQYTGELFF.

The DNA of the CDR3 is TGTGCCTGGAGTGGGGGACTAGACTACGAGCAGTACTTC. Its protein product is CAWSGGLDYEQYF. J is TRBJ2-7 and V is TRBV30, with 8 bases matching TRBD2. Germline CDR1 GTSNPN, CDR2 SVGIG (reference sequence). This CDR3 region has 13 residues. The ends lost 1 base at V and 3 bases at J; junction bases unmatched: 2. The variable domain in full, with the rest retrieved from reference TRBV30 and TRBJ2-7, is SQTIHQWPATLVQPVGSPLSLECTVEGTSNPNLYWYRQAAGRGLQLLFYSVGIGQISSEVPQNLSASRPQDRQFILSSKKLLLSDSGFYLCAWSGGLDYEQYFGPGTRLTVT.

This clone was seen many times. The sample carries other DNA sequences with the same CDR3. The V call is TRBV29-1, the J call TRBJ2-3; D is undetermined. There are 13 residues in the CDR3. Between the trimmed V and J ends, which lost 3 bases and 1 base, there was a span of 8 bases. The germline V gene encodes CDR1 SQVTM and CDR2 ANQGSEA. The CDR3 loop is CSVDRRGTDTQYF. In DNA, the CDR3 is TGCAGCGTTGACCGCAGAGGCACAGATACGCAGTATTTT.

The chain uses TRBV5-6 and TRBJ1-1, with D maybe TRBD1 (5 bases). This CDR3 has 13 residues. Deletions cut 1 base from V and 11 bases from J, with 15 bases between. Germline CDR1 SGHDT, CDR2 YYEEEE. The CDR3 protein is CASSLRDPAAAFF. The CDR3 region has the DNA TGTGCCAGCAGCTTGCGGGACCCGGCGGCGGCTTTCTTT.

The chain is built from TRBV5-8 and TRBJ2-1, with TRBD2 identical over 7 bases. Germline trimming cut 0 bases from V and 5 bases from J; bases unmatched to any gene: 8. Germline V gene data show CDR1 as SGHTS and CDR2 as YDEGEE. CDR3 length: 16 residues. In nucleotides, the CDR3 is TGTGCCAGCAGCTTGGGGTTGACTAGCTACAACAATGAGCAGTTCTTC. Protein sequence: CASSLGLTSYNNEQFF.

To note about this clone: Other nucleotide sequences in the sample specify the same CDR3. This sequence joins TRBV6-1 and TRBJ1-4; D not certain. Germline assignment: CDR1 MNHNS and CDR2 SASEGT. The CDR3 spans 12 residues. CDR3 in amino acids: CASSGTNEKLFF. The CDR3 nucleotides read TGTGCGTCGTCGGGGACTAATGAAAAACTGTTTTTT.

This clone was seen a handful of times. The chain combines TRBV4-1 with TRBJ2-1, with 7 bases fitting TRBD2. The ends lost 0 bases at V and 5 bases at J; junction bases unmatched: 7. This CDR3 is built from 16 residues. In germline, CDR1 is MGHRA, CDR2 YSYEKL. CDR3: CASSQEVAGVHNEQFF. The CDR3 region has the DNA TGCGCCAGCAGCCAAGAGGTTGCGGGAGTCCACAATGAGCAGTTCTTC.

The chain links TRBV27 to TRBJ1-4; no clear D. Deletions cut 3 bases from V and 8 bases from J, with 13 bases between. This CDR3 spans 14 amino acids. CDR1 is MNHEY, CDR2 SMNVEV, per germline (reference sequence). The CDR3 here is CASSFGRASEKLFF. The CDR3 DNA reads TGTGCCAGCAGTTTTGGACGGGCGAGCGAAAAACTGTTTTTT.

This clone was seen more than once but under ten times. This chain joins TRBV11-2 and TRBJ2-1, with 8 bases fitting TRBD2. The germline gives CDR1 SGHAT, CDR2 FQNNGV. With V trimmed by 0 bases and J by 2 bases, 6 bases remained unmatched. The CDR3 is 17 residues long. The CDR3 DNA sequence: TGTGCCAGCAGCTTAGAGGGACTAGTTCCTCCCTACAATGAGCAGTTCTTC. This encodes CASSLEGLVPPYNEQFF.

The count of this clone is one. CDR3 sequence: CASKPGLADQETQYF. Here the CDR3 DNA reads TGTGCCAGCAAACCGGGACTAGCGGACCAAGAGACCCAGTACTTC. V and J are TRBV2 and TRBJ2-5; 11 bases map to TRBD2. The germline gives CDR1 SNHLY, CDR2 FYNNEI. The V gene end was trimmed by 7 bases and the J gene end by 0 bases; junction bases not matched to a gene: 4. The CDR3 contains 15 residues.

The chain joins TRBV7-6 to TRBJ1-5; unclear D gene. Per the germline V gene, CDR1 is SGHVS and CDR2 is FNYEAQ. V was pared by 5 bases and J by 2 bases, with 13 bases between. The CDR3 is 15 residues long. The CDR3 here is CASSPGRGGNQPQHF. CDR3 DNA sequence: TGTGCCAGCAGCCCGGGCCGCGGAGGCAATCAGCCCCAGCATTTT.

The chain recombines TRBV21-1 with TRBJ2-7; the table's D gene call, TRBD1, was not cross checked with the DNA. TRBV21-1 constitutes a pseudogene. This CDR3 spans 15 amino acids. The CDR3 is CASSKEAGCPYEQYF. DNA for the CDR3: TGTGCCAGCAGCAAAGAGGCAGGCTGCCCCTACGAGCAGTACTTC.

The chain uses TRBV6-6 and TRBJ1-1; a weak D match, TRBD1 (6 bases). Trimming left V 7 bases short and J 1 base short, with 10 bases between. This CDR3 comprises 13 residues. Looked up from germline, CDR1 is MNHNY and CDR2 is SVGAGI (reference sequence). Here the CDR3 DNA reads TGTGCCAGCAAAAAGACAGGGAACACTGAAGCTTTCTTT. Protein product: CASKKTGNTEAFF.

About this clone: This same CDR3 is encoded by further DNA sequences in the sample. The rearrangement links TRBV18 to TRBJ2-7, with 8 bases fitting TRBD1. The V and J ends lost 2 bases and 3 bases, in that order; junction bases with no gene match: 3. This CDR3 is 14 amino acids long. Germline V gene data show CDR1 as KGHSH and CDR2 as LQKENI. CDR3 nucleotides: TGTGCCAGCTCACCAGGACAGGGCTACTACGAGCAGTACTTC. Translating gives CASSPGQGYYEQYF.

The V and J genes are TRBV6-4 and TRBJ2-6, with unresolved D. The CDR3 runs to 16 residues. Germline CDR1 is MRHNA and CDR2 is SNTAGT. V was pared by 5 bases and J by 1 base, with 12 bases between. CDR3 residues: CASSPGPISGANVLTF. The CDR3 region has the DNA TGTGCCAGCAGTCCCGGGCCTATTTCTGGGGCCAACGTCCTGACTTTC.

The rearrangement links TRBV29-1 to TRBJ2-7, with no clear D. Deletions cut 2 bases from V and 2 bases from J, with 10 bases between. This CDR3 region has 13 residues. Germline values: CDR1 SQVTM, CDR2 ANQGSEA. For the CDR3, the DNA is TGCAGCGTTGAAATACAGTCTCCCTACGAGCAGTACTTC. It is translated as CSVEIQSPYEQYF.